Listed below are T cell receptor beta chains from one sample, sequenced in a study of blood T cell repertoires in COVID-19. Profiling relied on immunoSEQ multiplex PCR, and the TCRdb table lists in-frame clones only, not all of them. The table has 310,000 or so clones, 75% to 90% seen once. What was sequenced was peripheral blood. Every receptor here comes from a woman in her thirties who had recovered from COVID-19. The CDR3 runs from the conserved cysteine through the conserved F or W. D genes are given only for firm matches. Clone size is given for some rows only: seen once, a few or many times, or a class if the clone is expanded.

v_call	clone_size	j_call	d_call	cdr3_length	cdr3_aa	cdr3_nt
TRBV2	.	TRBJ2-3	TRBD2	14	CASSLAGTTDTQYF	TGTGCCAGCAGTCTAGCGGGCACGACAGATACGCAGTATTTT
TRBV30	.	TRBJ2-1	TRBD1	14	CAWSGQGPYNEQFF	TGTGCCTGGAGTGGACAGGGCCCCTACAATGAGCAGTTCTTC
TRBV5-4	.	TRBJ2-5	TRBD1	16	CASSRQGSAQWETQYF	TGTGCCAGCAGCCGACAGGGGTCAGCGCAGTGGGAGACCCAGTACTTC
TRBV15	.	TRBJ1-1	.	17	CATSREVKGRAYTEAFF	TGTGCCACCAGCAGAGAGGTAAAGGGCAGGGCTTACACTGAAGCTTTCTTT
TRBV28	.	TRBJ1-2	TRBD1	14	CASSTLIDRAGYTF	TGTGCCAGCAGTACCCTTATCGACAGGGCTGGCTACACCTTC
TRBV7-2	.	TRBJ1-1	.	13	CASSRDLNTEAFF	TGTGCCAGCAGCAGGGACTTGAACACTGAAGCTTTCTTT
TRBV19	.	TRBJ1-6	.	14	CASSPTGGTSPLHF	TGTGCCAGTAGCCCCACCGGCGGAACTTCACCCCTCCACTTT
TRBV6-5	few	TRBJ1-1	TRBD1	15	CASSYLDRVNTEAFF	TGTGCCAGCAGTTACCTCGACAGGGTGAACACTGAAGCTTTCTTT
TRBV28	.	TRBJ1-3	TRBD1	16	CASSFGGQAEENTIYF	TGTGCCAGCAGTTTTGGAGGACAGGCTGAGGAAAACACCATATATTTT
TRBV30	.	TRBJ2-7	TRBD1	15	CAWIIPGQGVYEQYF	TGTGCCTGGATTATTCCGGGACAGGGGGTCTACGAGCAGTACTTC
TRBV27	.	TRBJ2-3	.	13	CASSHSGADTQYF	TGTGCCAGCAGTCACAGCGGAGCAGATACGCAGTATTTT
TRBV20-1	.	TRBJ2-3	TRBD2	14	CSASIAGAADTQYF	TGCAGTGCAAGTATAGCGGGCGCCGCAGATACGCAGTATTTT